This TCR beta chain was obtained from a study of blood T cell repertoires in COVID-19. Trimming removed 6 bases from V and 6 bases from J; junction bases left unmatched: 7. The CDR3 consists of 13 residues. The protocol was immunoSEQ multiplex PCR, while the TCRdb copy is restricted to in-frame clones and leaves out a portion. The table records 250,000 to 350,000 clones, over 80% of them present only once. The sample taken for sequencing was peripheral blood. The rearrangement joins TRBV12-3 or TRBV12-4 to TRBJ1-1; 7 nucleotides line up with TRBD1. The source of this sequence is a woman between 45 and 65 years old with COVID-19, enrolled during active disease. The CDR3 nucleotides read TGTGCCAGCAGACGGGGACAGCTCTCTGAAGCTTTCTTT. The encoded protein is CASRRGQLSEAFF.